This T cell receptor (beta chain) was recorded in a study of shared clonotypes between healthy human individuals. CDR1 is MNHNS and CDR2 is SASEGT in the germline V gene. The V and J ends lost 5 bases and 4 bases respectively, with 4 bases between them. The CDR3 has 11 residues. As defined, naive CD8 cells were CD45RO-negative and positively selected for CCR7, with terminally differentiated effector memory CD45RA+ cells excluded. Repertoires were generated with immunoSEQ multiplex PCR, while TCRdb's copy carries only in-frame clones and drops some. The sample carries nearly 2 million clones, roughly 94% recorded once.

This sequence was found in a man aged 18 to 30 in good health. This rearrangement joins TRBV6-1 to TRBJ2-3; D gene uncertain. The material sequenced was naive CD8+ T cells sorted from blood. CDR3 bases: TGTGCCAGCAGTTTTCCAGATACGCAGTATTTT. Its protein product is CASSFPDTQYF.